This T cell receptor beta chain originates from a study of cytomegalovirus exposure and HLA in healthy donors. Study-level points and caveats: Solely CMV serostatus was available to characterize immune exposure. Later analysis indicated greater clonal expansion among HLA-associated TCR beta chains than among equally common other chains. Researchers catalogued roughly 150 TCR beta chains as cytomegalovirus-associated.

On this clone: What it binds is unknown.

CDR3 length: 15 residues. Germline CDR1 is MNHNS and CDR2 is SASEGT. Trimming removed 10 bases at V and 5 bases at J, with 20 bases between. PCR involved 60 Vbeta and 13 Jbeta primers. Profiling relied on immunoSEQ multiplex PCR, and the TCRdb table lists in-frame clones only, not all of them. The sample consists of 100,000 to 150,000 clones, around three quarters of them appearing once. The sequence was collected from a woman aged 60-75 years in good health and CMV-seropositive. The sample consisted of PBMCs. V usage is TRBV6-1 and J usage is TRBJ2-2; D is possibly TRBD1 (5 bases). The CDR3 sequence is CANLNYQDNTGELFF. Written as DNA, the CDR3 is TGTGCCAACCTCAACTATCAGGACAATACCGGGGAGCTGTTTTTT.